This record covers a single T cell receptor beta chain. Its specificity is not known. It was with 60 Vbeta and 13 Jbeta primers that the PCR ran. Measured with immunoSEQ multiplex PCR; TCRdb has only the in-frame clones, and not every one. Found here are 150,000 to 190,000 clones, about 85% of them singletons; the top ten hold 2% to 2.5%. The sample is drawn from a study of cytomegalovirus exposure and HLA in healthy donors. The study, taken as a whole, reports: In an earlier analysis, about 87% or about 30%: the productive usage of most TCR beta V segments. Later analysis showed TCR association rates varying by HLA locus, highest for DRB1 and lowest for HLA-C.

The CDR3 is 12 amino acids. CDR1 KGHSH and CDR2 LQKENI come from the germline V gene. V lost 0 bases and J lost 5, with 4 bases in between. Donors in the study were healthy people who gave bone marrow. This TCR was sampled from a woman under 30 in good health and CMV-seronegative. The specimen sequenced was PBMCs. The chain is built from TRBV18 and TRBJ2-5; D is undetermined. The DNA for the CDR3 is TGTGCCAGCTCACCACCCCTTGAGACCCAGTACTTC. It codes for CASSPPLETQYF. The whole variable domain, remainder taken from reference TRBV18 and TRBJ2-5, is NAGVMQNPRHLVRRRGQEARLRCSPMKGHSHVYWYRQLPEEGLKFMVYLQKENIIDESGMPKERFSAEFPKEGPSILRIQQVVRGDSAAYFCASSPPLETQYFGPGTRLLVL.